This T cell receptor beta chain stems from a study of T cells in Graves' hyperthyroidism and ophthalmopathy. RNA transcripts gave rise to amplified TCR beta CDR3 regions. A first-round RT-PCR of the TCR CDR3 used the HTBI primer set. One entry per CDR3 protein, called by TCRdb with MiXCR from the multiplex PCR reads. The table has some 580,000 distinct CDR3 sequences, approximately 15% seen once. This clonotype has only a few counts. The study left out patients who had uncontrolled infection, other autoimmune disease, pregnancy or lactation. This clonotype originated in a woman in her forties with Graves' ophthalmopathy. Source material: blood.

The chain's CDR3 is CASSDGTGIYNEQFF. CDR3 in DNA: TGTGCCAGCAGTGACGGGACAGGGATCTACAATGAGCAGTTCTTC. This rearrangement joins TRBV6-1 to TRBJ2-1; 9 nucleotides line up with TRBD1. Germline V lookup: CDR1 MNHNS, CDR2 SASEGT. The V gene end was trimmed by 3 bases and the J gene end by 3 bases; junction bases not matched to a gene: 3. The CDR3 is 15 residues long.